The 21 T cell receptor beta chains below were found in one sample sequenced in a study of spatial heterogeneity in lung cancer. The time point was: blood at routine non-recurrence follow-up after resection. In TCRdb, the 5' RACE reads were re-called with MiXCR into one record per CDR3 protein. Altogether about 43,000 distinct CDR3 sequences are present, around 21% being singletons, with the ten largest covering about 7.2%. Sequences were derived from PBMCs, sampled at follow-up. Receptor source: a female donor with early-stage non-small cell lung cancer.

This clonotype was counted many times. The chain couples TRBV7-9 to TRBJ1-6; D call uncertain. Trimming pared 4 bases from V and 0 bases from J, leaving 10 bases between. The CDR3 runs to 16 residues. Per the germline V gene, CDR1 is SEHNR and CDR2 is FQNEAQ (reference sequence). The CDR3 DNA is TGTGCCAGCAGCTCCTTTTATAGCTCCTATAATTCACCCCTCCACTTT. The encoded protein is CASSSFYSSYNSPLHF.

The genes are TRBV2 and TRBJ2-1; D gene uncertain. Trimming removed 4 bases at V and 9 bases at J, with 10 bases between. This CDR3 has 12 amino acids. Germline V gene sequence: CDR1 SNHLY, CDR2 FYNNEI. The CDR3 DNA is TGTGCCAGCAGTGCAGTTTGGGGTGAGCAGTTCTTC. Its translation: CASSAVWGEQFF.

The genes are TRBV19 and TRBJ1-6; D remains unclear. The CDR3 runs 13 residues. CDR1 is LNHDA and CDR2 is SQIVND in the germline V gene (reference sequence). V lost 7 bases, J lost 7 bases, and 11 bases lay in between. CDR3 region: CASNGQVNSPLHF. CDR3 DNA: TGTGCCAGTAACGGCCAGGTCAATTCACCCCTCCACTTT.

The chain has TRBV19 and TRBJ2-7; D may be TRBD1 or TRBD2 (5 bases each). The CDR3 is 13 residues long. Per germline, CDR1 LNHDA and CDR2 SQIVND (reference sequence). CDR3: CAREQDFSYEQFV. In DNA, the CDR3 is TGTGCCAGGGAACAGGACTTCTCCTACGAGCAGTTCGTC.

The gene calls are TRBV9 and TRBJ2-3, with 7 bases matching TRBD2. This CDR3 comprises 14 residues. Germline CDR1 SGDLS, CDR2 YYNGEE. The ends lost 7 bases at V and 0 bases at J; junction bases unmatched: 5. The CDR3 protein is CASAAGTSTDTQYF. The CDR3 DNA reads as TGTGCCAGCGCAGCGGGGACTAGCACAGATACGCAGTATTTT.

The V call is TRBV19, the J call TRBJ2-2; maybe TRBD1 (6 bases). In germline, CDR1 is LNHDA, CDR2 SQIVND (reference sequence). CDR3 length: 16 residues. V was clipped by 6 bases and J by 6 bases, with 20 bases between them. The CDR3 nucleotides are TGTGCCAGTAGGATACAGGGTGATATTTTGGCCGGGGAGCTGTTTTTT. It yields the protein CASRIQGDILAGELFF.

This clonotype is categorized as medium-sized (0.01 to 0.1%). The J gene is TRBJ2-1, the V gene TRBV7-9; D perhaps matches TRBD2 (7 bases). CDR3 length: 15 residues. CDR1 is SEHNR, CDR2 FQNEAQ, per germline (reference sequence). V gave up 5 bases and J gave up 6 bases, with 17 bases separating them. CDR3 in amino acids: CASSKGRGTSNEQFF. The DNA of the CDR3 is TGTGCCAGCAGCAAAGGGAGGGGGACTTCCAATGAGCAGTTCTTC.

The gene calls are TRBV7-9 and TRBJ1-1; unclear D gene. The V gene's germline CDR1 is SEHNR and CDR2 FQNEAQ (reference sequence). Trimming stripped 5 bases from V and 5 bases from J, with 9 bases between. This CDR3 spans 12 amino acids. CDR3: CASSTTETEAFF. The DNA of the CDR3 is TGTGCCAGCAGCACCACGGAGACTGAAGCTTTCTTT.

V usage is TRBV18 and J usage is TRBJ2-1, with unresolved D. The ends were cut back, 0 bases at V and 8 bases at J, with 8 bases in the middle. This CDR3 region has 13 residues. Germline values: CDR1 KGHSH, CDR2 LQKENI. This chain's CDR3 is CASSPPSSDEQFF. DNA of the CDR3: TGTGCCAGCTCACCACCGAGCAGCGATGAGCAGTTCTTC. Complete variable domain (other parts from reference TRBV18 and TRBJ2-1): NAGVMQNPRHLVRRRGQEARLRCSPMKGHSHVYWYRQLPEEGLKFMVYLQKENIIDESGMPKERFSAEFPKEGPSILRIQQVVRGDSAAYFCASSPPSSDEQFFGPGTRLTVL.

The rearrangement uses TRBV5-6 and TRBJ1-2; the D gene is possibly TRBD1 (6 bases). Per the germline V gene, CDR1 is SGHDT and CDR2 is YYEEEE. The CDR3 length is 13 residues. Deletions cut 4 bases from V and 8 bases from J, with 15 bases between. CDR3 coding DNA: TGTGCCAGCAGCCCCGAGGCCAGGGGCGGCTACACCTTC. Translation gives CASSPEARGGYTF.

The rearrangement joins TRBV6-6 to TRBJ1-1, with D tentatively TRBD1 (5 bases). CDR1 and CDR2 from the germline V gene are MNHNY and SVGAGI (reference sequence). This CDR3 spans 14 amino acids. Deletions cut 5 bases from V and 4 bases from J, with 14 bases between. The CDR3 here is CASSRDGTSTEAFF. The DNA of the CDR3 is TGTGCCAGCAGTAGGGACGGAACGAGCACTGAAGCTTTCTTT.

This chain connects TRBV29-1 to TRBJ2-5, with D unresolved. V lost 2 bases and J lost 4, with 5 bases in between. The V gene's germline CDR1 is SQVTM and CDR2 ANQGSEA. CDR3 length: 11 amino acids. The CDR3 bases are TGCAGCGTTGAAATCGGAGAGACCCAGTACTTC. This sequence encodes CSVEIGETQYF.

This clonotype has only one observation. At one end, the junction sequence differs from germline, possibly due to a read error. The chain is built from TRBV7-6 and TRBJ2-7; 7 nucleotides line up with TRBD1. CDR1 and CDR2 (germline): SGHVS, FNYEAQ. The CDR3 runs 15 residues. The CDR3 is CASSSLQGVSHEQYF. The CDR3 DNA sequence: TGTGCCAGCAGCTCTTTGCAGGGGGTCTCCCACGAGCAGTACTTC.

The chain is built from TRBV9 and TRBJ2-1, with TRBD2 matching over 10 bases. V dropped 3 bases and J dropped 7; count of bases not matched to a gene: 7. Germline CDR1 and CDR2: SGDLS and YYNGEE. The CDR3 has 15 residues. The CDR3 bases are TGTGCCAGCAGCGGAGAAGCGGGAGGGTTAAATGAGCAGTTCTTC. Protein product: CASSGEAGGLNEQFF.

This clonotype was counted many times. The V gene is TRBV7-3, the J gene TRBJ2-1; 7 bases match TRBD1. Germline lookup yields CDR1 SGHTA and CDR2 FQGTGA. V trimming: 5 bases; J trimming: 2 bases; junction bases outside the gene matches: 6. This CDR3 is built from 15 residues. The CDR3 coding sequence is TGTGCCAGCAGCCCCAGAGGGGGCACCTACAATGAGCAGTTCTTC. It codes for CASSPRGGTYNEQFF.

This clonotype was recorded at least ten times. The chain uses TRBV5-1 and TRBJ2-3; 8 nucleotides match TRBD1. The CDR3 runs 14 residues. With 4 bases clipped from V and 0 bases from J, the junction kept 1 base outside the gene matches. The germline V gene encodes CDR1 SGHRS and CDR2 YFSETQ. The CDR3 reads CASSGTGSTDTQYF. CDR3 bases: TGCGCCAGCAGCGGGACAGGCAGCACAGATACGCAGTATTTT.

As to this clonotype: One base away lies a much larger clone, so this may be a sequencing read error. CDR3 residues: CSARTGSYSGNTIHF. CDR3 bases: TGCAGCGCGAGGACAGGGTCATACTCTGGAAACACCATACATTTT. The gene calls are TRBV29-1 and TRBJ1-3, with TRBD1 identical over 8 bases. This CDR3 comprises 15 residues. CDR1 is SQVTM and CDR2 is ANQGSEA in the germline V gene.

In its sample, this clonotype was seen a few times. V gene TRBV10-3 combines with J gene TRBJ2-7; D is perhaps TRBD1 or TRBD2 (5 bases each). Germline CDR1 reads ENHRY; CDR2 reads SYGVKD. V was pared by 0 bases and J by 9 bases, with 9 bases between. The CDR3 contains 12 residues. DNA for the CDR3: TGTGCCATCAGTGAGTCGATGGGACGGCAGTACGTC. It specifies CAISESMGRQYV.

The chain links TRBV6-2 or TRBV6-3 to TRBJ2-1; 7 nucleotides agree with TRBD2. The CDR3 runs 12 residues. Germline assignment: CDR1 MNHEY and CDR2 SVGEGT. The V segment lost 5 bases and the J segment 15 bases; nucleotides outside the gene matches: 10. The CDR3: CASSTSGVSRFF. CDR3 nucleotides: TGTGCCAGCAGTACGAGCGGGGTCTCCCGGTTCTTC.

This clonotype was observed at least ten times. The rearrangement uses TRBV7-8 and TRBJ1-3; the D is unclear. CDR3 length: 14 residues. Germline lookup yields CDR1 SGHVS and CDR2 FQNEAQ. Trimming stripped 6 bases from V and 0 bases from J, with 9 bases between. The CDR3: CASSYRGSGNTIYF. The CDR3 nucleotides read TGTGCCAGCAGTTATCGGGGCTCTGGAAACACCATATATTTT. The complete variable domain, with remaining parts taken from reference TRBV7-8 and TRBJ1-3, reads GAGVSQSPRYKVAKRGQDVALRCDPISGHVSLFWYQQALGQGPEFLTYFQNEAQLDKSGLPSDRFFAERPEGSVSTLKIQRTQQEDSAVYLCASSYRGSGNTIYFGEGSWLTVV.

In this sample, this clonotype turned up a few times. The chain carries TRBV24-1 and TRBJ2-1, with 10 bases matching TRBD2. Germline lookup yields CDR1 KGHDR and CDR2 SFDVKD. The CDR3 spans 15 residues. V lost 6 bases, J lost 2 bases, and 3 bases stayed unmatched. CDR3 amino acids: CATSSGRAPYNEQFF. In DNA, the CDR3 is TGTGCCACCAGTAGCGGGAGGGCCCCCTACAATGAGCAGTTCTTC.